This TCR beta chain was identified during a study of T cell repertoires in ileal Crohn's disease. Study summary: Every patient was operated on for stricturing (about 60%) or penetrating (approximately 39%) complications.

Assay used: immunoSEQ multiplex PCR; TCRdb lists only in-frame clones, some missing. The sample has more than 12,000 clones; around 84% are singletons. V lost 6 bases and J 9 bases, leaving 14 bases between the germline ends. CDR3 length: 12 residues. Germline-derived CDR1 and CDR2 are LNHDA and SQIVND (reference sequence). The sample taken for sequencing was ileal tissue. This chain uses TRBV19 with TRBJ1-2; D is undetermined. The receptor comes from an adult with Crohn's disease. The CDR3 protein is CASRPRSRSYTF. The DNA for the CDR3 is TGTGCCAGTAGGCCCCGGTCGAGGAGCTACACCTTC.